The 32 T cell receptor beta chains presented below share a single source sample, sequenced in a study of T cell responses to AZD1222 COVID-19 vaccine. Assay: immunoSEQ multiplex PCR; the TCRdb copy retains only in-frame clones and omits some. Here the sample spans over 150,000 clones, around nine tenths being singletons. This sample comprised peripheral blood, obtained on day 0 of AZD1222 vaccination. All receptors derive from an adult in good health.

The chain recombines TRBV30 with TRBJ2-7, with 14 bases identical to TRBD2. The CDR3 contains 15 residues. Trimming at V came to 3 bases and at J to 9 bases, leaving 10 bases not matched to a gene. The germline gives CDR1 GTSNPN, CDR2 SVGIG (reference sequence). The CDR3 sequence is CAWRTPGTSGSRQYF. As DNA, the CDR3 is TGTGCCTGGAGAACCCCAGGGACTAGCGGGAGTAGGCAGTACTTC.

V gene TRBV11-2 combines with J gene TRBJ1-6; D is uncertain. Trimming shortened V by 3 bases and J by 10 bases, and 19 bases separated the two germline ends. From germline, CDR1 is SGHAT and CDR2 FQNNGV. The CDR3 consists of 16 residues. CDR3 nucleotides: TGTGCCAGCAGCTTCTGGAGCGGCATGGGTTCCTCACCCCTCCACTTT. It encodes CASSFWSGMGSSPLHF.

The chain combines TRBV3-1 (or the pseudogene TRBV3-2) with TRBJ1-2; the D gene is possibly TRBD1 (5 bases). Germline loops: CDR1 LGHDT, CDR2 YNNKEL (reference sequence). V was trimmed by 7 bases and J by 5 bases, leaving 11 bases between them. CDR3 length: 12 residues. The CDR3 spells CASTTGGYGYTF. The CDR3 DNA follows: TGTGCCAGCACCACGGGGGGTTATGGCTACACCTTC.

This clone was seen once. The chain joins TRBV6-5 to TRBJ1-2; TRBD1 might be the D (6 bases). The length of the CDR3 is 14 residues. With 5 bases removed from V and 0 bases from J, the gap between germline ends came to 10 bases. Germline V lookup: CDR1 MNHEY, CDR2 SVGAGI. In DNA form, the CDR3 reads TGTGCCAGCAGTCTGACAGGAACTAACTATGGCTACACCTTC. It yields the protein CASSLTGTNYGYTF.

V gene TRBV5-1 combines with J gene TRBJ2-3; possibly TRBD1 for D (6 bases). In germline, CDR1 is SGHRS, CDR2 YFSETQ. The length of the CDR3 is 13 residues. The V and J ends lost 5 bases and 2 bases respectively, with 9 bases between them. CDR3 protein: CASSGDNTDTQYF. CDR3 coding DNA: TGCGCCAGCAGTGGGGACAACACAGATACGCAGTATTTT.

This chain connects TRBV4-1 to TRBJ1-2; TRBD1 aligns across 8 bases. CDR1 and CDR2 from the germline V gene are MGHRA and YSYEKL. This CDR3 has 18 amino acids. The V gene end was trimmed by 0 bases and the J gene end by 3 bases; junction bases not matched to a gene: 12. CDR3: CASSQEGTRTGNYYGYTF. CDR3 nucleotides: TGCGCCAGCAGCCAAGAAGGCACCCGGACAGGGAACTACTATGGCTACACCTTC.

The rearrangement uses TRBV2 and TRBJ2-7; D is unresolved. CDR1 is SNHLY and CDR2 is FYNNEI in the germline V gene. The CDR3 runs to 13 residues. Trimming shortened V by 4 bases and J by 3 bases, and 10 bases separated the two germline ends. CDR3 DNA: TGTGCCAGCAGTGGGGGTCCTTACTACGAGCAGTACTTC. It encodes CASSGGPYYEQYF.

This clone was picked up a small number of times. The chain has TRBV5-6 and TRBJ2-7; tentatively, D is TRBD1 (6 bases). The V gene's germline CDR1 is SGHDT and CDR2 YYEEEE. V shed 1 base and J shed 3 bases, with 11 bases lying between them. The CDR3 covers 14 residues. The CDR3 here is CASSLSGVNYEQYF. In DNA form, the CDR3 reads TGTGCCAGCAGCTTGTCAGGGGTCAACTACGAGCAGTACTTC.

The V and J genes are TRBV7-2 and TRBJ1-5; TRBD1 matches at 7 bases. CDR3 length: 16 residues. The V and J ends lost 4 bases and 2 bases, in that order; junction bases with no gene match: 8. Germline V gene data show CDR1 as SGHTA and CDR2 as FQGNSA. This CDR3 is CASSSPGGTGNQPQHF. The CDR3 nucleotides are TGTGCCAGCAGCTCTCCAGGGGGGACAGGCAATCAGCCCCAGCATTTT.

This rearrangement joins TRBV19 to TRBJ1-6; D ambiguous. Germline-derived CDR1 and CDR2 are LNHDA and SQIVND (reference sequence). V was cut by 3 bases and J by 4 bases, with 7 bases left in between. CDR3 length: 14 amino acids. CDR3 amino acids: CASSMTGYNSPLHF. DNA of the CDR3: TGTGCCAGTAGTATGACCGGGTATAATTCACCCCTCCACTTT.

The rearrangement joins TRBV4-3 to TRBJ2-7, with D maybe TRBD1 (6 bases). Germline V gives CDR1 LGHNA, CDR2 YSLEER. Trimming removed 4 bases at V and 0 bases at J, with 13 bases between. The CDR3 is 15 residues long. The CDR3 coding sequence is TGCGCCAGCAGCCCCGCGGTAGGGGGCTCCTACGAGCAGTACTTC. It encodes CASSPAVGGSYEQYF.

The sample holds a few counts of this clone. The chain recombines TRBV19 with TRBJ1-5; no firm D call. Germline V gene data show CDR1 as LNHDA and CDR2 as SQIVND (reference sequence). Trimming left V 1 base short and J 4 bases short, with 8 bases between. CDR3 size: 14 residues. The CDR3 region is CASSIGFLNQPQHF. The DNA of the CDR3 is TGTGCCAGTAGTATAGGGTTTTTAAATCAGCCCCAGCATTTT.

This clone occurred once. The chain has TRBV19 and TRBJ2-1, with 9 positions matching TRBD2. V shed 3 bases, J shed 10 bases, and the junction held 10 bases outside the gene matches. CDR1 LNHDA and CDR2 SQIVND come from the germline V gene (reference sequence). The CDR3 totals 15 residues. The CDR3 DNA follows: TGTGCCAGTAGTATGGTTAGCGGGAGCTATGGGGAGCAGTTCTTC. Its protein is CASSMVSGSYGEQFF.

The chain carries TRBV5-8 and TRBJ1-4; perhaps TRBD1 as D (5 bases). The germline V and J ends were trimmed by 4 bases and 3 bases, with 16 bases remaining between them. The germline gives CDR1 SGHTS, CDR2 YDEGEE. The CDR3 contains 16 residues. This CDR3 reads CASSKATGLANEKLFF. The DNA of the CDR3 is TGTGCCAGCAGCAAGGCAACGGGGCTGGCTAATGAAAAACTGTTTTTT.

The V gene is TRBV7-2, the J gene TRBJ1-4, with TRBD1 matching over 7 bases. Trimming took 5 bases from V and 8 from J; bases not matched to a gene: 11. This CDR3 contains 15 residues. The germline V gene encodes CDR1 SGHTA and CDR2 FQGNSA. The CDR3 loop reads CASSLGSLRGEKLFF. In DNA, the CDR3 is TGTGCCAGCAGCCTAGGCTCCCTCAGGGGGGAAAAACTGTTTTTT.

V and J are TRBV5-8 and TRBJ2-1; 9 bases fit TRBD2. The length of the CDR3 is 15 residues. Germline CDR1 reads SGHTS; CDR2 reads YDEGEE. With 2 bases clipped from V and 5 bases from J, the junction kept 5 bases outside the gene matches. CDR3 amino acids: CASSFRLAEDNEQFF. CDR3 in DNA: TGTGCCAGCAGCTTTCGACTAGCGGAAGACAATGAGCAGTTCTTC.

The gene calls are TRBV16 and TRBJ2-6; tentatively, D is TRBD2 (6 bases). The CDR3 runs to 19 residues. The germline CDR1 and CDR2 sequences are KGHSY and FQNENV. Trimming left V 1 base short and J 0 bases short, with 16 bases between. CDR3: CASSQFSPGLVSGANVLTF. DNA of the CDR3: TGTGCCAGCAGCCAATTCTCCCCGGGACTTGTCTCTGGGGCCAACGTCCTGACTTTC.

CDR3 sequence reads: CASSPRTRTYNEQFF. CDR3 bases: TGTGCCAGCTCACCGCGGACTAGAACCTACAATGAGCAGTTCTTC. The chain recombines TRBV18 with TRBJ2-1; TRBD2 agrees at 7 bases. The V gene's germline CDR1 is KGHSH and CDR2 LQKENI. V dropped 3 bases and J dropped 2; count of bases not matched to a gene: 4. This CDR3 has 15 residues. Filled out from reference TRBV18 and TRBJ2-1, the complete variable domain reads NAGVMQNPRHLVRRRGQEARLRCSPMKGHSHVYWYRQLPEEGLKFMVYLQKENIIDESGMPKERFSAEFPKEGPSILRIQQVVRGDSAAYFCASSPRTRTYNEQFFGPGTRLTVL.

The chain joins TRBV29-1 to TRBJ1-2, with a weak D call TRBD1 (6 bases). The CDR3 consists of 12 residues. Germline loops: CDR1 SQVTM, CDR2 ANQGSEA. V dropped 7 bases and J dropped 8 bases, with 17 bases sitting between them. CDR3 sequence: CSAASTGYGYTF. The CDR3 DNA reads TGCAGCGCCGCCTCCACAGGGTACGGCTACACCTTC. The complete variable domain, with remaining parts taken from reference TRBV29-1 and TRBJ1-2, reads SAVISQKPSRDICQRGTSLTIQCQVDSQVTMMFWYRQQPGQSLTLIATANQGSEATYESGFVIDKFPISRPNLTFSTLTVSNMSPEDSSIYLCSAASTGYGYTFGSGTRLTVV.

The rearrangement links TRBV7-6 to TRBJ2-1; 11 bases map to TRBD2. The CDR3 consists of 15 residues. Unmatched junction bases numbered 3, after V lost 1 base and J lost 7 bases. CDR1 is SGHVS and CDR2 is FNYEAQ in the germline V gene. The CDR3 DNA reads TGTGCCAGCAGCTTAGAACTAGCGGGAGTAAATGAGCAGTTCTTC. The encoded protein is CASSLELAGVNEQFF.

CDR3 region: CASSSITGLAEQFF. CDR3 in DNA: TGTGCCAGCAGTTCGATAACAGGGTTGGCTGAGCAGTTCTTC. The chain has TRBV6-5 and TRBJ2-1; TRBD1 is a possible D gene (6 bases). The germline CDR1 and CDR2 sequences are MNHEY and SVGAGI. The CDR3 is 14 amino acids. The ends were cut back, 4 bases at V and 9 bases at J, with 16 bases in the middle.

The chain combines TRBV6-1 with TRBJ2-2, with 9 bases lining up with TRBD1. Germline CDR1 reads MNHNS; CDR2 reads SASEGT. The CDR3 runs 16 residues. The junction had 8 bases not matched to a gene; V was cut back by 4 bases and J by 5 bases. The CDR3 loop is CASSASGTGLTGELFF. CDR3 in DNA: TGTGCCAGCAGTGCGTCCGGGACAGGGTTGACCGGGGAGCTGTTTTTT.

V gene TRBV2 combines with J gene TRBJ1-2; D not resolved. Trimming pared 8 bases from V and 2 bases from J, leaving 12 bases between. The germline gives CDR1 SNHLY, CDR2 FYNNEI. The CDR3 extends over 13 amino acids. The CDR3 region is CASGNGPNYGYTF. The CDR3 region has the DNA TGTGCCAGCGGCAACGGTCCAAACTATGGCTACACCTTC.

The V gene is TRBV6-5, the J gene TRBJ1-1; D ambiguous. V lost 5 bases to trimming and J lost 6 bases, with 13 bases between them. The CDR3 is 13 residues long. Germline V CDR1 and CDR2: MNHEY, SVGAGI. In DNA form, the CDR3 reads TGTGCCAGCAGTAGTCCCCCGGCCCCTGAAGCTTTCTTT. Encoded protein: CASSSPPAPEAFF.

The chain recombines TRBV6-5 with TRBJ1-5; the match to TRBD1 covers 10 bases. V shed 6 bases, J shed 5 bases, and the junction held 7 bases outside the gene matches. Germline V gene lookup returns CDR1 MNHEY and CDR2 SVGAGI. CDR3 length: 15 residues. In DNA, the CDR3 is TGTGCCAGCAGCCCAGACAGGGGGCGGGATCAGCCCCAGCATTTT. It translates to CASSPDRGRDQPQHF.

The genes are TRBV28 and TRBJ1-5, with D tentatively TRBD1 (6 bases). The CDR3 is made up of 16 amino acids. V lost 7 bases, J lost 5 bases, and 21 bases lay in between. Looked up from germline, CDR1 is MDHEN and CDR2 is SYDVKM. CDR3 DNA: TGTGCCAGCACCATGGAGGGGGGGCTAATATATCAGCCCCAGCATTTT. The encoded protein is CASTMEGGLIYQPQHF.

This chain links TRBV4-1 with TRBJ2-2; 14 nucleotides match TRBD2. CDR3 length equals 19 residues. Germline loops: CDR1 MGHRA, CDR2 YSYEKL. The V and J ends lost 4 bases and 0 bases, in that order; junction bases with no gene match: 7. CDR3 in amino acids: CASSRTGTSGGANTGELFF. The CDR3 DNA reads as TGCGCCAGCAGCCGCACCGGGACTAGCGGGGGAGCGAACACCGGGGAGCTGTTTTTT.

The chain carries TRBV5-1 and TRBJ1-4; D is perhaps TRBD1 (6 bases). Germline V gene lookup returns CDR1 SGHRS and CDR2 YFSETQ. V was shortened by 4 bases and J by 3 bases, with 10 bases between the two germline ends. This CDR3 region has 14 residues. Here the CDR3 reads CASSLTGANEKLFF. CDR3 in DNA: TGCGCCAGCAGCCTGACAGGAGCTAATGAAAAACTGTTTTTT.

J is TRBJ1-1 and V is TRBV11-2; 9 nucleotides line up with TRBD1. The CDR3 is 15 residues long. CDR1 and CDR2 from the germline V gene are SGHAT and FQNNGV. The V gene end was trimmed by 4 bases and the J gene end by 1 base; junction bases not matched to a gene: 4. The chain's CDR3 is CASSSRDRANTEAFF. Here the CDR3 DNA reads TGTGCCAGCAGCTCCCGGGACAGGGCGAACACTGAAGCTTTCTTT.

The V gene is TRBV7-2, the J gene TRBJ2-7; D ambiguous. The ends were cut back, 5 bases at V and 2 bases at J, with 13 bases in the middle. The CDR3 has 14 amino acids. Germline V lookup: CDR1 SGHTA, CDR2 FQGNSA. The CDR3 reads CASSKGEAPYEQYF. As DNA, the CDR3 is TGTGCCAGCAGCAAAGGAGAGGCCCCCTACGAGCAGTACTTC.

V and J are TRBV6-1 and TRBJ1-5; no clear D gene. The CDR3 extends over 15 amino acids. Trimming stripped 0 bases from V and 5 bases from J, with 11 bases between. Germline assignment: CDR1 MNHNS and CDR2 SASEGT. The CDR3 nucleotides read TGTGCCAGCAGTGAAGCAGCGGACCGGGATCAGCCCCAGCATTTT. This sequence encodes CASSEAADRDQPQHF.

The chain combines TRBV7-2 with TRBJ1-2; a weak D match, TRBD1 (6 bases). Germline V lookup: CDR1 SGHTA, CDR2 FQGNSA. This CDR3 has 15 amino acids. Trimming shortened V by 5 bases and J by 4 bases, and 17 bases separated the two germline ends. DNA for the CDR3: TGTGCCAGCAGCGGCTACGCGGGACACCTCTATGGCTACACCTTC. Translation gives CASSGYAGHLYGYTF.